This TCR beta chain appears in the sequencing data of a study of CD4+ T cells in melanoma (dated by TCRdb to the early 2020s). The study in broad terms: Neoantigen-specific CD4+ T cells in human melanoma were what the study investigated. The paper's findings and limits, for the study overall: Neoantigen-specific CD4+ T cells in melanoma were reported to show diverse differentiation states. The report described a correlation between neoantigen-specific CD4+ T cells and the function of CD8+ T cells, macrophages and B cells.

Concerning this clone: The target of this receptor is not known. One base away there is no much larger clone; base qualities are not given.

The protocol used for the library was the immunoSEQ multiplex PCR assay. Here the immuneACCESS table is served through TCRdb, limited to in-frame sequences with V and J called. Missing clones are a known gap in these copies; in checked studies unresolved V genes cover under half, and the rest lacks a known reason. For this sample there are about 140,000 clones; nearly 95% appear just once. 1.5% to 1.9% of the sample is in the top ten clones. The cysteine opens and the phenylalanine closes a CDR3 of 16 amino acids. Only the CDR3 part of the read is kept: 48 bases, read in frame from the first base. CDR1 and CDR2, per the germline V gene (reference sequence), are LNHDA and SQIVND. At the junction V is shortened by 2 bases and J by 10 bases; bases outside the gene matches: 14. Patients with melanoma were used as donors.

The chain couples TRBV19 to TRBJ1-3; 7 bases in the middle match TRBD1. The receptor's source is a human donor with melanoma. The DNA sequence is as follows: TGTGCCAGTAGTATAAACGACAGGGTGAAAACTAGAACCATATATTTT. Its product reads: CASSINDRVKTRTIYF.